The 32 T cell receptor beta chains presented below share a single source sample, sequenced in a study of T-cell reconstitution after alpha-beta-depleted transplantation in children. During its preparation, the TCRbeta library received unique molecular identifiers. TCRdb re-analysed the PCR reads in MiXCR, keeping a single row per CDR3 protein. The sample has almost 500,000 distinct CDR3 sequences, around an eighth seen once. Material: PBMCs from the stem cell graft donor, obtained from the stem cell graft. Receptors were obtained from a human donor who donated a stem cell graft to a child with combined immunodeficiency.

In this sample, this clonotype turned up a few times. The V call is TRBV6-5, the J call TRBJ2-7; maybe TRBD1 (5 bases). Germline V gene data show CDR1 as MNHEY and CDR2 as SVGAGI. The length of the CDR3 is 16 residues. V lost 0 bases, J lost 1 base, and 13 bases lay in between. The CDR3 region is CASSYSIQERSYEQYF. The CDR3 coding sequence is TGTGCCAGCAGTTACTCGATACAGGAACGGTCCTACGAGCAGTACTTC.

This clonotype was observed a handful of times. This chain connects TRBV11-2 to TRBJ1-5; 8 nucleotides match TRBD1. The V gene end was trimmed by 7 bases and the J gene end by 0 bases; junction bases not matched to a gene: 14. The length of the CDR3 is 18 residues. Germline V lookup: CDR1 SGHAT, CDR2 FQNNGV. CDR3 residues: CASIVTGQAGYSNQPQHF. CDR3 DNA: TGTGCCAGCATCGTAACGGGACAGGCGGGCTATAGCAATCAGCCCCAGCATTTT.

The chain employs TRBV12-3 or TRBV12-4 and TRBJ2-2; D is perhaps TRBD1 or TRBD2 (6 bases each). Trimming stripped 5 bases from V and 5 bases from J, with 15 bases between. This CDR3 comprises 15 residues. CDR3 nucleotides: TGTGCCAGCAGTCCCGGGACGGGGGCGACCGGGGAGCTGTTTTTT. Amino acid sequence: CASSPGTGATGELFF.

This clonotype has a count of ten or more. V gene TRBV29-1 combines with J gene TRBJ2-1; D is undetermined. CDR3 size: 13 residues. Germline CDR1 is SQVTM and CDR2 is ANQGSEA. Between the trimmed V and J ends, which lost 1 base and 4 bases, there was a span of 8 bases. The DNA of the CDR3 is TGCAGCGTTGAAGTCGATAGTTACAATGAGCAGTTCTTC. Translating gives CSVEVDSYNEQFF.

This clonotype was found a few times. The CDR3 DNA sequence: TGCAGCGTTGGTTGGAGTGCCTACGAGCAGTACTTC. Its translation: CSVGWSAYEQYF. J is TRBJ2-7 and V is TRBV29-1; D is undetermined. The CDR3 loop spans 12 amino acids. V was pared by 4 bases and J by 2 bases, with 9 bases between. The V gene's germline CDR1 is SQVTM and CDR2 ANQGSEA.

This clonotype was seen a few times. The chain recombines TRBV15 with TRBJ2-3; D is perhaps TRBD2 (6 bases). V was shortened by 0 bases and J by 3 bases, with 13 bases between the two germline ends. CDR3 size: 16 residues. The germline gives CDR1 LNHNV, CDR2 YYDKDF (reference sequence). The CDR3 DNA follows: TGTGCCACCAGCAGAGATAGGGCGGGGAGAACAGATACGCAGTATTTT. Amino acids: CATSRDRAGRTDTQYF. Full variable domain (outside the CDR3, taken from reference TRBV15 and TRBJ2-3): DAMVIQNPRYQVTQFGKPVTLSCSQTLNHNVMYWYQQKSSQAPKLLFHYYDKDFNNEADTPDNFQSRRPNTSFCFLDIRSPGLGDTAMYLCATSRDRAGRTDTQYFGPGTRLTVL.

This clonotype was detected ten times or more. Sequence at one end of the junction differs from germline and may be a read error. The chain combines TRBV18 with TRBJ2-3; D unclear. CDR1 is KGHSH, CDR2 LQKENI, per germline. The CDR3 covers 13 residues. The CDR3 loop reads CASSPGLTDTQYF. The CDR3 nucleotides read TGCGCCAGCAGCCCGGGTCTCACAGATACGCAGTATTTT.

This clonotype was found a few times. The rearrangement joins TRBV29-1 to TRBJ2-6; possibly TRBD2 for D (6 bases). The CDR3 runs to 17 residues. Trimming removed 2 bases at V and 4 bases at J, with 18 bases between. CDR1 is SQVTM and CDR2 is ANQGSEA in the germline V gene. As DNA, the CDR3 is TGCAGCGTTGAAAGCTGGGACTTACTTAACGGGGCCAACGTCCTGACTTTC. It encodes CSVESWDLLNGANVLTF.

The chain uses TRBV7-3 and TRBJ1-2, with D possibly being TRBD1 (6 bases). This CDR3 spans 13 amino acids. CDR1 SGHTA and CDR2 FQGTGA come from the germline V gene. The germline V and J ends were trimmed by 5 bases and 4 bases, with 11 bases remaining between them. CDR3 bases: TGTGCCAGCAGCACAAGGGGGGGCTATGGCTACACCTTC. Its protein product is CASSTRGGYGYTF.

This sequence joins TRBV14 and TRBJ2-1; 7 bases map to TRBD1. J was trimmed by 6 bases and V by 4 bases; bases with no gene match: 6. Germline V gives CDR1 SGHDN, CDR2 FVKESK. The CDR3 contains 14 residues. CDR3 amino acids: CASSRNRGSNEQFF. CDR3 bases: TGTGCCAGCAGCCGTAACAGGGGCTCCAATGAGCAGTTCTTC.

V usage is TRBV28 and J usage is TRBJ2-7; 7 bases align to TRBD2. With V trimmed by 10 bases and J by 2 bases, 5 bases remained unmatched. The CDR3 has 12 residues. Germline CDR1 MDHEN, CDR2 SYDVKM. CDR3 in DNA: TGTGCCACAGTCGGGGGGACCTACGAGCAGTACTTC. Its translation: CATVGGTYEQYF.

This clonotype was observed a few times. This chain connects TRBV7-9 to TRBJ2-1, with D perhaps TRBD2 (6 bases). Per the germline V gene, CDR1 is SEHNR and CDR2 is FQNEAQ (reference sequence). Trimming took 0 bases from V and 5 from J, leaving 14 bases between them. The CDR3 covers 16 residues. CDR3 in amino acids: CASSLAGGPPHNEQFF. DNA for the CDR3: TGTGCCAGCAGCTTAGCCGGGGGACCGCCCCACAATGAGCAGTTCTTC.

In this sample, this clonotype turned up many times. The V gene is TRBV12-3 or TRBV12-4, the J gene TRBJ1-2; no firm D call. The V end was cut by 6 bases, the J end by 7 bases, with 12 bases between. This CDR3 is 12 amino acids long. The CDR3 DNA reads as TGTGCCAGCAGCCCTACACGTAGTGGCTACACCTTC. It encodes CASSPTRSGYTF.

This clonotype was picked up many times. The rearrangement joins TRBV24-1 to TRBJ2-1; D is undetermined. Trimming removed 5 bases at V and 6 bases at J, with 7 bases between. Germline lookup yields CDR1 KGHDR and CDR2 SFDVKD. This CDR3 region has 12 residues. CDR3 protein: CATSVEANEQFF. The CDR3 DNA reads TGTGCCACCAGTGTTGAGGCCAATGAGCAGTTCTTC.

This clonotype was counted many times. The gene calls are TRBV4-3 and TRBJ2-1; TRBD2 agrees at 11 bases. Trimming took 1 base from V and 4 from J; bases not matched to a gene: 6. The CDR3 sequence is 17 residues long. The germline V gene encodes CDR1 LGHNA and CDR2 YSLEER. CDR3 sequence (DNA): TGCGCCAGCAGCCAAGGGGCGGGACTAGCGGAGTACAATGAGCAGTTCTTC. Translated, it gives CASSQGAGLAEYNEQFF.

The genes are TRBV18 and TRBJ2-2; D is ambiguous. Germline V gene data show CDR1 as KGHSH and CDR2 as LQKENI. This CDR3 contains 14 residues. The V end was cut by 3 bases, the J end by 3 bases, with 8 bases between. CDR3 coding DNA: TGTGCCAGCTCACCGGAACGGGACACCGGGGAGCTGTTTTTT. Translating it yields CASSPERDTGELFF.

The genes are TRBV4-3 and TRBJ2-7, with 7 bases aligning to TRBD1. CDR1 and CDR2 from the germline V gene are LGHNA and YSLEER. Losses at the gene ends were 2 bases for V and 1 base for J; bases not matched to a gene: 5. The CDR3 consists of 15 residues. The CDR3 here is CASSQHLRGSYEQYF. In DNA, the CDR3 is TGCGCCAGCAGCCAACATCTCAGGGGGTCCTACGAGCAGTACTTC.

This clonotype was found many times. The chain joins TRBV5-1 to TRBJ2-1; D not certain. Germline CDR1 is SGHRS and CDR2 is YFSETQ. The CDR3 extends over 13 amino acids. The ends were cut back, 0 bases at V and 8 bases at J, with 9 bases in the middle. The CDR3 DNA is TGCGCCAGCAGCTTGGAAGGGTGGGATGAGCAGTTCTTC. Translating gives CASSLEGWDEQFF.

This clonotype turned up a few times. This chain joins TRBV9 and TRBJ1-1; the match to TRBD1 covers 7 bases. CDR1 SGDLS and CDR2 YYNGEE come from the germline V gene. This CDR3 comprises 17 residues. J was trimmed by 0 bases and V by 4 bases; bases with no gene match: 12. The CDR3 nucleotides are TGTGCCAGCAGCCACGTCGTGGGACAGCTCATGAACACTGAAGCTTTCTTT. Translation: CASSHVVGQLMNTEAFF.

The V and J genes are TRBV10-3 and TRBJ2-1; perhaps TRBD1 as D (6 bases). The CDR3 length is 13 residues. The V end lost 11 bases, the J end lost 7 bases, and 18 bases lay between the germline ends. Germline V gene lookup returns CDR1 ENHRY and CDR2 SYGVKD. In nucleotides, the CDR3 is TGTGCCGTCTACCACGACAGGATGAATGAGCAGTTCTTC. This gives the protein CAVYHDRMNEQFF.

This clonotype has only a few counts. The chain's CDR3 is CASSRGQGARYEQYF. The CDR3 DNA is TGTGCCAGCAGCAGGGGACAGGGGGCGCGGTACGAGCAGTACTTC. The chain couples TRBV7-9 to TRBJ2-7; 12 positions agree with TRBD1. This CDR3 contains 15 residues. The trim removed 5 bases at V and 4 bases at J, leaving 6 bases unmatched. The germline CDR1 and CDR2 sequences are SEHNR and FQNEAQ (reference sequence).

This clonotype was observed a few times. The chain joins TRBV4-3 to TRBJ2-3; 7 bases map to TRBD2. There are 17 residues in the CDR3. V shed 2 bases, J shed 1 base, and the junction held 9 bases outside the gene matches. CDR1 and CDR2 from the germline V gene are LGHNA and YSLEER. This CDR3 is CASSQSLQRDGTDTQYF. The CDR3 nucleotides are TGCGCCAGCAGCCAATCTCTACAGCGGGATGGCACAGATACGCAGTATTTT.

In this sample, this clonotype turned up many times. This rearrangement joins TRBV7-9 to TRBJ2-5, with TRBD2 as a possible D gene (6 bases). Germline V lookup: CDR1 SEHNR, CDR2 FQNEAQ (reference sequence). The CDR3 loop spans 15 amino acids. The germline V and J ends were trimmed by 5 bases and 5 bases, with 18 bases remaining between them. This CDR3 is CASSLSGGVAETQYF. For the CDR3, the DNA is TGTGCCAGCAGCCTTTCGGGCGGGGTAGCTGAGACCCAGTACTTC.

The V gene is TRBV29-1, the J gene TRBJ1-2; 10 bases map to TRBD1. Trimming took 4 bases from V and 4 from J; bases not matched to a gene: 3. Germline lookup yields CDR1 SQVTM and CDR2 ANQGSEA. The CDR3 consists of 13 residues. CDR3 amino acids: CSVGTGGPYGYTF. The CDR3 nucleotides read TGCAGCGTTGGGACAGGGGGACCCTATGGCTACACCTTC. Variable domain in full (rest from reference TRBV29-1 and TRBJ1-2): SAVISQKPSRDICQRGTSLTIQCQVDSQVTMMFWYRQQPGQSLTLIATANQGSEATYESGFVIDKFPISRPNLTFSTLTVSNMSPEDSSIYLCSVGTGGPYGYTFGSGTRLTVV.

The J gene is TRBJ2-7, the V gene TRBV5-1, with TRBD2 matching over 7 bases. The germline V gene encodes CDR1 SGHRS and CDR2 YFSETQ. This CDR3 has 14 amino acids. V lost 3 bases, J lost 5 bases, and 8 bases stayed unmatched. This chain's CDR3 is CASSSSGTFNEQYF. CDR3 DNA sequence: TGCGCCAGCAGCTCAAGCGGGACTTTCAACGAGCAGTACTTC.

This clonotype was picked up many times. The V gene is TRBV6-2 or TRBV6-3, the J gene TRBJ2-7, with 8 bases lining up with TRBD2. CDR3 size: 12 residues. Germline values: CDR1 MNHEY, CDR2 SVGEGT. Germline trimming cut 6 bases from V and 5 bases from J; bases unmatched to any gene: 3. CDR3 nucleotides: TGTGCCAGCAGCTTAGCGGGAAACGAGCAGTACTTC. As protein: CASSLAGNEQYF.

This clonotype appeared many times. CDR3 sequence (DNA): TGCGCCAGCAGTCCAAGGCAAGGCTACGAGCAGTACTTC. The encoded protein is CASSPRQGYEQYF. V and J are TRBV4-3 and TRBJ2-7, with D hard to call. Germline lookup yields CDR1 LGHNA and CDR2 YSLEER. Trimming cost V 6 bases and J 3 bases, with 12 bases left between them. This CDR3 region has 13 residues.

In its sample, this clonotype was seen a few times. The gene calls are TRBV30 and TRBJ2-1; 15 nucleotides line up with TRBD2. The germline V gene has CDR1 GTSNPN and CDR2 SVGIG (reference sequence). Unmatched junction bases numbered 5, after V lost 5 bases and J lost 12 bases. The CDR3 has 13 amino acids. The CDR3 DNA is TGTGCCTGGGAAGGACTAGCGGGGGGGCGGCAGTTCTTC. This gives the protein CAWEGLAGGRQFF.

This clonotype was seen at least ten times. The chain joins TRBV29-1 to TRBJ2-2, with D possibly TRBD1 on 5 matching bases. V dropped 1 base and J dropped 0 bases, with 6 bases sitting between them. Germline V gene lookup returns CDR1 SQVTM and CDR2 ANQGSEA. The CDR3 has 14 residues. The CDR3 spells CSVEGQTNTGELFF. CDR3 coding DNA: TGCAGCGTTGAAGGACAGACGAACACCGGGGAGCTGTTTTTT.

CDR3 DNA sequence: TGTGCCAGCAGCTTAATTTCGGAGACCCAGTACTTC. Translated: CASSLISETQYF. The genes are TRBV7-9 and TRBJ2-5; D is ambiguous. Trimming removed 2 bases at V and 5 bases at J, with 6 bases between. Germline values: CDR1 SEHNR, CDR2 FQNEAQ (reference sequence). The CDR3 extends over 12 amino acids.

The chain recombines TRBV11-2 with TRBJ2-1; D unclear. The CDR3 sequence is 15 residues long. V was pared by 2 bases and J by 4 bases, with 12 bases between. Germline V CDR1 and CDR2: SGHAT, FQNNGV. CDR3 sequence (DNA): TGTGCCAGCAGCTTACCGACTTCTGGGTACAATGAGCAGTTCTTC. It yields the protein CASSLPTSGYNEQFF. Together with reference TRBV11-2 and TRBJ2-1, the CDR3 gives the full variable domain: EAGVAQSPRYKIIEKRQSVAFWCNPISGHATLYWYQQILGQGPKLLIQFQNNGVVDDSQLPKDRFSAERLKGVDSTLKIQPAKLEDSAVYLCASSLPTSGYNEQFFGPGTRLTVL.

The CDR3 protein is CASRVAGSSYNEQFF. Written as DNA, the CDR3 is TGTGCCAGCAGGGTAGCGGGTAGCTCCTACAATGAGCAGTTCTTC. The chain combines TRBV12-3 or TRBV12-4 with TRBJ2-1, with TRBD2 identical over 7 bases. V was pared by 6 bases and J by 0 bases, with 5 bases of the junction left unmatched. The CDR3 contains 15 residues.